The count of the clone carrying this TCR beta chain is one. Antigen specificity is unknown. The germline CDR1 and CDR2 sequences are MGHRA and YSYEKL. V lost 4 bases and J lost 6; bases outside the gene matches: 7. This CDR3 spans 14 amino acids. Sample barcodes and UMIs were carried by the TCR alpha and TCR beta cDNA libraries that 5'RACE generated with constant-segment primers. TCRdb ran MiXCR on the 5' RACE reads and lists one entry per CDR3 protein. The data contain under 250,000 distinct CDR3 sequences, around 30% of them seen just once; the ten biggest clones take up over 10%. The data belong to a study of T-cell memory formation after mild COVID-19. Study-wide background: There were largely donor-specific TCR clusters. Broader study findings: The study found contracting CD4+ clones mainly in CM and EM and contracting CD8+ clones in EMRA. Nothing showed for sure that second-wave clones peaking on day 37 were SARS-CoV-2 specific.

This sequence originates from an adult woman who had mild COVID-19 (a few samples of this study predate the infection). Cell type and time point are not known. Material for sequencing was PBMCs or a T cell subset sorted from them (not recorded which). The chain links TRBV4-1 to TRBJ2-7; 9 bases agree with TRBD1. The CDR3, as DNA: TGCGCCAGCAGCCGACCGGGACAGGGCCTCGAGCAGTACTTC. Translated: CASSRPGQGLEQYF.